The text below deals with one TCR beta chain. The source of the sample is a study of T-cell reconstitution after alpha-beta-depleted transplantation in children. Unique molecular identifiers were built into the TCRbeta library. TCRdb re-analysed the PCR reads in MiXCR, keeping a single row per CDR3 protein. The repertoire includes around 250,000 distinct CDR3 sequences, roughly 26% of them detected once, and about 2.5% sits in the top ten. This CDR3 is 15 amino acids long. Germline V lookup: CDR1 SGHNT, CDR2 YENEEA. V was clipped by 0 bases and J by 3 bases; unmatched bases: 5. The chain couples TRBV11-3 to TRBJ2-7; 7 positions match TRBD2. The receptor was isolated from a girl under 10 years old with Fanconi anemia, due to receive a stem cell transplant. The sample here was PBMCs, taken before TCRalphabeta/CD19-depleted stem cell transplant. The CDR3 bases are TGTGCCAGCAGCTTAGAAGCGGGACTGAGCTACGAGCAGTACTTC. It is translated as CASSLEAGLSYEQYF. The full variable domain, rest sourced from reference TRBV11-3 and TRBJ2-7, is EAGVVQSPRYKIIEKKQPVAFWCNPISGHNTLYWYLQNLGQGPELLIRYENEEAVDDSQLPKDRFSAERLKGVDSTLKIQPAELGDSAVYLCASSLEAGLSYEQYFGPGTRLTVT.